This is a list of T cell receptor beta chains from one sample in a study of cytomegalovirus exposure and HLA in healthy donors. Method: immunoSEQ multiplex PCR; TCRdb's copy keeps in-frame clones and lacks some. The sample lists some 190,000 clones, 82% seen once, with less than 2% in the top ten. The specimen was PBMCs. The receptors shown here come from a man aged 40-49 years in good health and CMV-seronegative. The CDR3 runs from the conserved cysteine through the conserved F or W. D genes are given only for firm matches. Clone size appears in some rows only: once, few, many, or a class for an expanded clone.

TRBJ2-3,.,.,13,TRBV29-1,TGCAGCGTTGTAGGGGGGGCCACAGATACGCAGTATTTT,CSVVGGATDTQYF
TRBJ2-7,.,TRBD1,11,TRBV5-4,TGTGCCAGCAGCTTCCGGGACAGTCAGTACTTC,CASSFRDSQYF
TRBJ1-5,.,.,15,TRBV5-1,TGCGCCAGCAGCCCAGGGGACGGCCGTGGGCAGCCCCAGCATTTT,CASSPGDGRGQPQHF
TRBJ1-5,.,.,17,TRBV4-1,TGCGCCAGCAGCCAAGAAGACAGAGGGGGACGCAATCAGCCCCAGCATTTT,CASSQEDRGGRNQPQHF
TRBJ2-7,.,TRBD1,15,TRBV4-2,TGTGCCAGCAGCCCGGGACAGGGGTCCTCCTACGAGCAGTACTTC,CASSPGQGSSYEQYF
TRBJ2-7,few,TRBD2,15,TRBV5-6,TGTGCCAGCAGCACCGCTAGCGGGAGAACCTACGAGCAGTACTTC,CASSTASGRTYEQYF
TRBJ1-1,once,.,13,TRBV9,TGTGCCAGCACCAGGGACACCAACACTGAAGCTTTCTTT,CASTRDTNTEAFF
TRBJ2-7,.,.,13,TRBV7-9,TGTGCCAGCAGCCTCAACGGGGGATACGAGCAGTACTTC,CASSLNGGYEQYF
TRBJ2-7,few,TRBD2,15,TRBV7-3,TGTGCCAGCAGCTTAGGAGCGGGAGTTACCTACGAGCAGTACTTC,CASSLGAGVTYEQYF
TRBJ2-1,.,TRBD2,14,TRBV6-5,TGTGCCAGCGGTGGGGGGGGACTCTACAATGAGCAGTTCTTC,CASGGGGLYNEQFF
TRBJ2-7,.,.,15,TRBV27,TGTGCCAGCAGTTTAATTGGGGCGGGACTCTACGAGCAGTACTTC,CASSLIGAGLYEQYF
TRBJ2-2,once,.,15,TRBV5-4,TGTGCCAGCAGCTTTATACAGGGAAACACCGGGGAGCTGTTTTTT,CASSFIQGNTGELFF
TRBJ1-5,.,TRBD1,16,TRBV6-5,TGTGCCAGCAGTTCACAGGGGGGAGGTAGCAATCAGCCCCAGCATTTT,CASSSQGGGSNQPQHF
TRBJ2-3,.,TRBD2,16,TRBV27,TGTGCCAGCCGGCAGGAGCGGGGCCCTAGCACAGATACGCAGTATTTT,CASRQERGPSTDTQYF
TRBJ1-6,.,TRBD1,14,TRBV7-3,TGTGCCAGCAGCGCGCAGGGGGCGGGATCACCCCTCCACTTT,CASSAQGAGSPLHF
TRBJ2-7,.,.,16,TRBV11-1,TGTGCCAGCAGCCCAGATACTTTTTGGGGGCTCCACGAGCAGTACTTC,CASSPDTFWGLHEQYF
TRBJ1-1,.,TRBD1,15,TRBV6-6,TGTGCCAGCAGTACACAGGGGGCGCGGGACACTGAAGCTTTCTTT,CASSTQGARDTEAFF
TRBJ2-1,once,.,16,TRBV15,TGTGCCACCAGCAGGCAGGGAAGGACCTCCTACAATGAGCAGTTCTTC,CATSRQGRTSYNEQFF
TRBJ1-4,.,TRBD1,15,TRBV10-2,TGCGCCAGCAGTGAAATGACAGGGGGACGGGAAAAACTGTTTTTT,CASSEMTGGREKLFF
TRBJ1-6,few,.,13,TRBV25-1,TGTGCCAGCAGTGTTACATTTAATTCACCCCTCCACTTT,CASSVTFNSPLHF
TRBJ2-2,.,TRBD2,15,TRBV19,TGTGCCAGTAGTACCGGACTAGCGGGCCCCGGGGAGCTGTTTTTT,CASSTGLAGPGELFF
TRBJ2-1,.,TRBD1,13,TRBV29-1,TGCAGCGTTCAGGACAGGGGGTTTGATGAGCAGTTCTTC,CSVQDRGFDEQFF
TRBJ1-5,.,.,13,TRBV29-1,TGCAGCGTTCGCGAGAGAGGGGGTCAGCCCCAGCATTTT,CSVRERGGQPQHF
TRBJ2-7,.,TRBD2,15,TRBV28,TGTGCCAGCAACGTCGGGACTAGCGGGGGGCGGGAAACGTACTTC,CASNVGTSGGRETYF
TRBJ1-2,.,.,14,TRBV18,TGTGCCAGCTCACCTACGACAGGCGACTATGGCTACACCTTC,CASSPTTGDYGYTF
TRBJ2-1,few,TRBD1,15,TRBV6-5,TGTGCCAGCAGAAGGCCGGGACAGGGGACCAATGAGCAGTTCTTC,CASRRPGQGTNEQFF
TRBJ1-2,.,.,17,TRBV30,TGTGCCTTTGCTTACCAGGGATCCGGCTGGGCTAACTATGGCTACACCTTC,CAFAYQGSGWANYGYTF
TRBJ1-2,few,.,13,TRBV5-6,TGTGCCAGCAGCTTTCACAGGGTGGGTGGCTACACCTTC,CASSFHRVGGYTF
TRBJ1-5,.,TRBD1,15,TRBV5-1,TGCGCCAGCAGCTTGGAGGGGGCGAGCAATCAGCCCCAGCATTTT,CASSLEGASNQPQHF
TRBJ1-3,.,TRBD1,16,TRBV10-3,TGTGCCATCAGTGATTCAGGACAGGGAACTGGAAACACCATATATTTT,CAISDSGQGTGNTIYF